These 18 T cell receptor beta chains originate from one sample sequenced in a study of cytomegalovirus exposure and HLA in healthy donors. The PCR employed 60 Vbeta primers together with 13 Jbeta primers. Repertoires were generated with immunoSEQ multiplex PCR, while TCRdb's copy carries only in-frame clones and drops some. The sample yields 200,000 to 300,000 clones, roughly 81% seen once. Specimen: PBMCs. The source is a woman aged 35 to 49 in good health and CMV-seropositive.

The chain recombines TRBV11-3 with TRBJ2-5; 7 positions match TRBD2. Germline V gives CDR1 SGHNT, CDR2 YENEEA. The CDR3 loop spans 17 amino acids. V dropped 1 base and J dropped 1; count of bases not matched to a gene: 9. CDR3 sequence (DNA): TGTGCCAGCAGCTTAGTAGCCGGCGGGGGATCCCAAGAGACCCAGTACTTC. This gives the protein CASSLVAGGGSQETQYF.

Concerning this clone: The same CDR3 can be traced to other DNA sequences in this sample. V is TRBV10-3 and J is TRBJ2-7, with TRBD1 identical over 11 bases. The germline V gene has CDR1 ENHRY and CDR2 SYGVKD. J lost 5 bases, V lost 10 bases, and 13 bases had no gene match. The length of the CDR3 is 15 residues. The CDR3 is CATEGTGGTSNEQYF. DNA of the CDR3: TGTGCCACGGAGGGGACAGGGGGTACTTCCAACGAGCAGTACTTC.

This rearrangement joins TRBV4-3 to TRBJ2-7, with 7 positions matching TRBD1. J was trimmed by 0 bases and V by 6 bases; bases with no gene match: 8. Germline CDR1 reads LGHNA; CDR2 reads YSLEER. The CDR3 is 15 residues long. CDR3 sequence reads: CASSLGTAASYEQYF. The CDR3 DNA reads TGCGCCAGCAGTCTAGGGACAGCGGCCTCCTACGAGCAGTACTTC.

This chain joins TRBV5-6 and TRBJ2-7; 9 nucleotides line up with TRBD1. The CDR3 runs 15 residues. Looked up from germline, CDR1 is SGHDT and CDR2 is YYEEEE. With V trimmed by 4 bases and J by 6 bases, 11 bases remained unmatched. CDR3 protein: CASSPSPGTGTEQYF. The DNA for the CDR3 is TGTGCCAGCAGCCCAAGTCCCGGGACAGGGACCGAGCAGTACTTC. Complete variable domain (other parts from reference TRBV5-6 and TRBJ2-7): DAGVTQSPTHLIKTRGQQVTLRCSPKSGHDTVSWYQQALGQGPQFIFQYYEEEERQRGNFPDRFSGHQFPNYSSELNVNALLLGDSALYLCASSPSPGTGTEQYFGPGTRLTVT.

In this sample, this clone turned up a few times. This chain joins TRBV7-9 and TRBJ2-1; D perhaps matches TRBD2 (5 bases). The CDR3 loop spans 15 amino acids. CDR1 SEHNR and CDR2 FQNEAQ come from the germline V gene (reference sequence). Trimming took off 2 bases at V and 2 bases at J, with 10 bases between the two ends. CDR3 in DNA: TGTGCCAGCAGCTTAACGGGAAAGCCCTACAATGAGCAGTTCTTC. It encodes CASSLTGKPYNEQFF.

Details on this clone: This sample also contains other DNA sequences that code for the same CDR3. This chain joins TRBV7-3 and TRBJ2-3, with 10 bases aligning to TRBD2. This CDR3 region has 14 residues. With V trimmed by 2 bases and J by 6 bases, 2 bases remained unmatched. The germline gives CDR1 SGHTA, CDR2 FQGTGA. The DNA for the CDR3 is TGTGCCAGCAGCTTATCTAGCGGGAGTGATACGCAGTATTTT. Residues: CASSLSSGSDTQYF.

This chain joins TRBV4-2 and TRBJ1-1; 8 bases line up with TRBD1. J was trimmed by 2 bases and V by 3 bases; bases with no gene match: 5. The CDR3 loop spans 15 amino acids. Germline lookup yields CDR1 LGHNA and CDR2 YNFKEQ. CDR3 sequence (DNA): TGTGCCAGCAGCCAGGCGACAGGGGTAAACACTGAAGCTTTCTTT. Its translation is CASSQATGVNTEAFF.

The CDR3 reads CSGVRTGQQETQYF. In nucleotides, the CDR3 is TGCAGCGGGGTAAGGACAGGACAACAAGAGACCCAGTACTTC. The gene calls are TRBV29-1 and TRBJ2-5, with TRBD1 matching 7 bases. The J segment lost 2 bases and the V segment lost 7 bases, leaving 10 bases of the junction unmatched. The V gene's germline CDR1 is SQVTM and CDR2 ANQGSEA. The CDR3 totals 14 residues.

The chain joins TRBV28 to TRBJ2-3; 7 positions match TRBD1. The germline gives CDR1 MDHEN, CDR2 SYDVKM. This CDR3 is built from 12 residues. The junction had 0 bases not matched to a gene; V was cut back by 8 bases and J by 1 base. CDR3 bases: TGTGCCAGCGGGACAGGCACAGATACGCAGTATTTT. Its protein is CASGTGTDTQYF.

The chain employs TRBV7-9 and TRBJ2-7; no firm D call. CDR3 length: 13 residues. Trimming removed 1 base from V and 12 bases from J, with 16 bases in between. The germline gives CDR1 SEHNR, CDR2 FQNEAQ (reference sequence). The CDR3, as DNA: TGTGCCAGCAGCTTAGGAAATTTTCGGAGCCTGTACTTC. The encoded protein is CASSLGNFRSLYF.

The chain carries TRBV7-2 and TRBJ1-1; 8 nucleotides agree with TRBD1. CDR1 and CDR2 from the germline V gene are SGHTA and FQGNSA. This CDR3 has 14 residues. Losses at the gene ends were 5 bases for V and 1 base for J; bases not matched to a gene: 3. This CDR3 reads CASSLTGANTEAFF. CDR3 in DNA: TGTGCCAGCAGCCTGACAGGGGCGAACACTGAAGCTTTCTTT.

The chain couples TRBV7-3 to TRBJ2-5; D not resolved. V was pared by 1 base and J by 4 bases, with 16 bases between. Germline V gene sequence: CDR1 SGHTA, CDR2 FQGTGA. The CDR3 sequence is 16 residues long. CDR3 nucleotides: TGTGCCAGCAGCTTAAGAGGTCCACGCGATCTAGAGACCCAGTACTTC. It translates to CASSLRGPRDLETQYF.

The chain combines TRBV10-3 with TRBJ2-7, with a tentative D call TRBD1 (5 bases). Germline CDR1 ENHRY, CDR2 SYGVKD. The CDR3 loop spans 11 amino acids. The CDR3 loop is CATVGNYEQYF. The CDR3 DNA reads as TGTGCGACAGTGGGGAACTACGAGCAGTACTTC.

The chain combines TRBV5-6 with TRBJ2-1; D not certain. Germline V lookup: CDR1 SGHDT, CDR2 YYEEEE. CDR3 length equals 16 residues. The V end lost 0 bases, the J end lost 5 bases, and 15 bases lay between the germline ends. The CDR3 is CASSLGGARTNNEQFF. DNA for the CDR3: TGTGCCAGCAGCTTGGGTGGAGCCCGCACAAACAATGAGCAGTTCTTC.

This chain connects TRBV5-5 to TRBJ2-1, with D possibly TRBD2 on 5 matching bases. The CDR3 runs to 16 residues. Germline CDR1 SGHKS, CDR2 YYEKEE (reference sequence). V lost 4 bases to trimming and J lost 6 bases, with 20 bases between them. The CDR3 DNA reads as TGTGCCAGCAGCCGGCGAGGTAGCGAAATTCCCAATGAGCAGTTCTTC. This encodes CASSRRGSEIPNEQFF.

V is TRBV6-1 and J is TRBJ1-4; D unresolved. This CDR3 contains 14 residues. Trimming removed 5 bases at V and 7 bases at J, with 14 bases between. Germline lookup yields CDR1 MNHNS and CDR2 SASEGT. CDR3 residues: CASSRMGSAEKLFF. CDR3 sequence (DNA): TGTGCCAGCAGTAGGATGGGGAGCGCTGAAAAACTGTTTTTT.

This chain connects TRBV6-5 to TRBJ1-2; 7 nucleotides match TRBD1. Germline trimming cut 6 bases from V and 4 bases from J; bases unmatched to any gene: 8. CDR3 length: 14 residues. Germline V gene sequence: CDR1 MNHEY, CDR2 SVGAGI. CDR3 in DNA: TGTGCCAGCAGAACCGGGACAGTGCCCTATGGCTACACCTTC. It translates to CASRTGTVPYGYTF.

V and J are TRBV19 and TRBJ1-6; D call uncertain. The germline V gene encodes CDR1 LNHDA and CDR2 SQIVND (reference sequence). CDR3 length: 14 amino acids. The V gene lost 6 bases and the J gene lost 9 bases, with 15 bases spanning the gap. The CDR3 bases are TGTGCCAGTAGGAATCTACAGATATCTTCACCCCTCCACTTT. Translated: CASRNLQISSPLHF.